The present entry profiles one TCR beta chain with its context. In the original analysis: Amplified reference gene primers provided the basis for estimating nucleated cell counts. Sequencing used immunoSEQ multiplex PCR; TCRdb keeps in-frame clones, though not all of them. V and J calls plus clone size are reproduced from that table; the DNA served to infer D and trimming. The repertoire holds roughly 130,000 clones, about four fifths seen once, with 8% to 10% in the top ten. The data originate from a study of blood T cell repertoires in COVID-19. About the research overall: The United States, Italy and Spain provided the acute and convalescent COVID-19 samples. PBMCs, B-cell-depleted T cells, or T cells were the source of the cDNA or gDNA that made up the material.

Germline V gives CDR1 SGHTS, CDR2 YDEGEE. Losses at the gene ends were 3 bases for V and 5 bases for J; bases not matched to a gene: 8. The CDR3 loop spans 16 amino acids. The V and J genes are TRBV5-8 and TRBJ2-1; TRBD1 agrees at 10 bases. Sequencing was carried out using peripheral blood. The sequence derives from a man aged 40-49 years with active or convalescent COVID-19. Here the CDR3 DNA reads TGTGCCAGCAGCTCCCCGGGGACAGGGGAGAACAATGAGCAGTTCTTC. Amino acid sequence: CASSSPGTGENNEQFF.